The 5 T cell receptor beta chains below all came from one sample that was sequenced in a study of cytomegalovirus exposure and HLA in healthy donors. The PCR had 60 Vbeta and 13 Jbeta primers. The data were produced by immunoSEQ multiplex PCR, yet TCRdb's version contains in-frame clones alone and is incomplete. In the table there are about 180,000 clones, around 77% of which are singletons. The specimen was PBMCs. The receptor set was obtained from a man aged 55-75 years in good health and CMV-seronegative.

This chain joins TRBV7-2 and TRBJ2-1; a weak D match, TRBD1 (6 bases). CDR3 length: 13 amino acids. CDR1 and CDR2 from the germline V gene are SGHTA and FQGNSA. V was clipped by 5 bases and J by 7 bases, with 12 bases between them. This CDR3 is CASSLQGRNEQFF. Here the CDR3 DNA reads TGTGCCAGCAGCCTACAGGGTAGGAATGAGCAGTTCTTC.

DNA of the CDR3: TGTGCCATCAGTGACGGGACAGGGGCGTGGGAGCAGTACTTC. Protein: CAISDGTGAWEQYF. The chain couples TRBV10-3 to TRBJ2-7; TRBD1 aligns across 10 bases. The CDR3 covers 14 residues. Germline-derived CDR1 and CDR2 are ENHRY and SYGVKD. V lost 3 bases to trimming and J lost 7 bases; unmatched junction nucleotides: 6.

Concerning this clone itself: Distinct nucleotide sequences in the sample also encode this CDR3. This chain uses TRBV5-1 with TRBJ1-1, with D unclear. This CDR3 contains 15 residues. V was trimmed by 0 bases and J by 1 base, leaving 10 bases between them. CDR1 and CDR2 (germline): SGHRS, YFSETQ. CDR3 sequence (DNA): TGCGCCAGCAGCTTGGAAGGGAGGACGAACACTGAAGCTTTCTTT. Translating gives CASSLEGRTNTEAFF.

V and J are TRBV6-5 and TRBJ2-5; D is possibly TRBD1 (6 bases). The J call may be wrong; the DNA end is better matched by TRBJ2-7. Germline V gives CDR1 MNHEY, CDR2 SVGAGI. The CDR3 loop spans 13 amino acids. CDR3 amino acids: CASSSGTTPEQYF. CDR3 coding DNA: TGTGCCAGCAGCTCCGGGACAACTCCCGAGCAGTACTTC.

The J gene is TRBJ2-5, the V gene TRBV30; TRBD2 might be the D (6 bases). The DNA end lines up better with TRBJ2-7; the J call may be wrong. CDR1 and CDR2 from the germline V gene are GTSNPN and SVGIG (reference sequence). CDR3 length equals 12 residues. CDR3 DNA sequence: TGTGCCTGGGGGCGGAGGGAGGACGAGCAGTACTTC. Amino acid sequence: CAWGRREDEQYF.